These T cell receptor beta chains were read from a single sample in a study of blood T cell repertoires in COVID-19. Repertoires were generated with immunoSEQ multiplex PCR, while TCRdb's copy carries only in-frame clones and drops some. The sample contains about 160,000 clones, around 82% of which appear only once. Sequencing was done on a sample of peripheral blood. The source is a woman in her thirties or forties with COVID-19, enrolled during active disease. CDR3s include the opening cysteine and the closing phenylalanine or tryptophan. The D gene is left open where the match is weak. For some rows the clone size is stated as once, few or many, or as a class when expanded; others skip it.

v_gene	abundance	d_gene	j_gene	CDR3nt	CDR3aa
TRBV6-5	.	TRBD1	TRBJ1-1	TGTGCCAGCAGAGGGACAGGGCTTGGGGCTGAAGCTTTCTTT	CASRGTGLGAEAFF
TRBV3-1/TRBV3-2	.	TRBD2	TRBJ2-1	TGTGCCAGCAGCCTAGGGACTAGCGGGAGCCTTACCTACAATGAGCAGTTCTTC	CASSLGTSGSLTYNEQFF
TRBV27	.	TRBD1	TRBJ2-5	TGTGCCAGCAGTTTATCCGGCAGGGGGCGCTCCCAGGTGGAGACCCAGTACTTC	CASSLSGRGRSQVETQYF
TRBV6-1	.	TRBD1	TRBJ2-1	TGTGCCAGCAGTGGACTACCGGGACAGGGCTACAATGAGCAGTTCTTC	CASSGLPGQGYNEQFF
TRBV11-3	once	TRBD2	TRBJ2-1	TGTGGCAGCTCTAGCGGGTTATCCTCCTACAATGAGCAGTTCTTC	CGSSSGLSSYNEQFF
TRBV7-6	.	.	TRBJ1-3	TGTGCCAGCAGCTTGAGCTTCGGCAGGGATGGAAACACCATATATTTT	CASSLSFGRDGNTIYF
TRBV11-2	.	.	TRBJ2-7	TGTGCCAGCAGCTTAGCTTTAGACATTAGATACGAGCAGTACTTC	CASSLALDIRYEQYF
TRBV5-1	.	TRBD2	TRBJ2-2	TGCGCCAGCAGCTCGAATAGCGGGCAATTCACCGGGGAGCTGTTTTTT	CASSSNSGQFTGELFF
TRBV14	.	.	TRBJ1-4	TGTGCCAGCAGCCACCGGGCAGGGATAGAAGAAAAACTGTTTTTT	CASSHRAGIEEKLFF
TRBV6-2/TRBV6-3	.	TRBD1	TRBJ1-4	TGTGCCAGCAGCTCTCCGGGACAGGGAGCAACTAATGAAAAACTGTTTTTT	CASSSPGQGATNEKLFF
TRBV5-4	.	TRBD1	TRBJ1-6	TGTGCCAGCAGCTTGGAGCCAGGGGGGAATTCACCCCTCCACTTT	CASSLEPGGNSPLHF
TRBV24-1	.	TRBD2	TRBJ2-1	TGTGCCACCAGTGATGTAACCGGGACTAGCGGGATAAGAATGTTCTTC	CATSDVTGTSGIRMFF
TRBV30	.	.	TRBJ2-5	TGTGCCTGGAGTATACGGCAAGAGACCCAGTACTTC	CAWSIRQETQYF
TRBV7-3	once	.	TRBJ1-1	TGTGCCAGCAGCTTAACCGGCGGTTCGAAAGCTTTCTTT	CASSLTGGSKAFF
TRBV6-4	.	TRBD2	TRBJ2-3	TGTGCCAGCAGTGACGGGGTAGCGGGAGCTACCACAGATACGCAGTATTTT	CASSDGVAGATTDTQYF
TRBV19	.	.	TRBJ1-1	TGTGCCAGTACTTTGACAGGGAACACTGAAGCTTTCTTT	CASTLTGNTEAFF
TRBV2	few	TRBD2	TRBJ2-2	TGTGCCAGCAGAGCAGCCGGGACTAACGGGGAGCTGTTTTTT	CASRAAGTNGELFF
TRBV18	.	.	TRBJ1-2	TGTGCCAGCTCACCACCGTCCGCTAACTATGGCTACACCTTC	CASSPPSANYGYTF
TRBV29-1	.	.	TRBJ2-3	TGCAGCCTGAAAAGGGGCGCTTTAGATACGCAGTATTTT	CSLKRGALDTQYF
TRBV19	once	.	TRBJ2-6	TGTGCCAGTAGTCCGTGGACTACTGGGGCCAACGTCCTGACTTTC	CASSPWTTGANVLTF
TRBV4-2	.	TRBD1	TRBJ2-6	TGTGCCAGCAGCCAAATCCAGACAGGGCTTGCGCTCGGGGCCAACGTCCTGACTTTC	CASSQIQTGLALGANVLTF
TRBV6-5	.	TRBD2	TRBJ2-2	TGTGCCAGCAGAGCGGGAGGGCCGTCCGGGGAGCTGTTTTTT	CASRAGGPSGELFF
TRBV9	.	.	TRBJ1-2	TGTGCCAGCAGCGTAGCAACGAGTAGCTATGGCTACACCTTC	CASSVATSSYGYTF
TRBV19	few	.	TRBJ1-5	TGTGCCAGTAGCCAGGGAAATCAGCCCCAGCATTTT	CASSQGNQPQHF
TRBV28	.	TRBD1	TRBJ1-1	TGTGCCAGCGGCCCAGGAGGGGGCATGGGCACTGAAGCTTTCTTT	CASGPGGGMGTEAFF
TRBV27	.	.	TRBJ2-1	TGTGCTAAGTTGAATCAGGGGACCTACAATGAGCAGTTCTTC	CAKLNQGTYNEQFF
TRBV6-5	.	.	TRBJ1-1	TGTGCCAGCAGCCGACTTCTTTACACTGAAGCTTTCTTT	CASSRLLYTEAFF
TRBV7-8	once	.	TRBJ2-7	TGTGCCAGCAGCTTATCAGGGGCGGTCTACGAGCAGTACTTC	CASSLSGAVYEQYF
TRBV19	.	TRBD1	TRBJ2-3	TGTGCCAGTAGTCCTACAGACAGGGCCGATACGCAGTATTTT	CASSPTDRADTQYF
TRBV30	once	.	TRBJ1-3	TGTGCCTGGAGTGTATTGGGGGGATCCGGAAACACCATATATTTT	CAWSVLGGSGNTIYF
TRBV2	.	.	TRBJ2-1	TGTGCCAGCAGTGCGCCCAGCCCCGGGAAGTTCTTC	CASSAPSPGKFF
TRBV7-8	once	TRBD1	TRBJ2-1	TGTGCCAGCAGCCGAGACAGGGGGCAGTACAATGAGCAGTTCTTC	CASSRDRGQYNEQFF
TRBV5-1	once	.	TRBJ1-1	TGCGCCAGCAGCCAAACGGGAGGCACTGAAGCTTTCTTT	CASSQTGGTEAFF
TRBV7-8	.	TRBD2	TRBJ2-1	TGTGCCAGCAGCTCGCTAGCGGGAGTTTCCTACAATGAGCAGTTCTTC	CASSSLAGVSYNEQFF
TRBV7-3	few	.	TRBJ2-3	TGTGCCAGCGGCGGAGATACGCAGTATTTT	CASGGDTQYF
TRBV28	.	TRBD2	TRBJ2-2	TGTGCCAGCATGGTCGGTAGGCGGGAGGCAACGAACACCGGGGAGCTGTTTTTT	CASMVGRREATNTGELFF
TRBV11-2	.	.	TRBJ1-2	TGTGCCAGCAGCCAGCTGGGGCAGGCCCTTGGCTACACCTTC	CASSQLGQALGYTF
TRBV18	.	.	TRBJ2-5	TGTGCCAGCTCACCAGATGCCGAAGCGGCGGAGACCCAGTACTTC	CASSPDAEAAETQYF
TRBV6-5	few	TRBD1	TRBJ1-1	TGTGCCAGCAATAGAGGGACAGGGGGCCTGGGGGCTTTCTTT	CASNRGTGGLGAFF
TRBV4-1	.	TRBD2	TRBJ2-4	TGCGCCAGCAGCCAATGGGCTAGCGGGAGTTCCAAAAACATTCAGTACTTC	CASSQWASGSSKNIQYF
TRBV19	.	.	TRBJ1-3	TGTGCCAGTAGCGGGAGCTCTGGAAACACCATATATTTT	CASSGSSGNTIYF
TRBV5-4	.	TRBD1	TRBJ2-5	TGTGCCAGCAGCCTGGACAGGGGGGAAGAGACCCAGTACTTC	CASSLDRGEETQYF
TRBV29-1	.	TRBD2	TRBJ2-2	TGCAGCGCAAAAGGGCGCGGGAGCTTGGCCGGGGAGCTGTTTTTT	CSAKGRGSLAGELFF
TRBV30	.	.	TRBJ1-1	TGTGCCTGGAGCTACGGAGAGAACACTGAAGCTTTCTTT	CAWSYGENTEAFF
TRBV10-1	.	TRBD1	TRBJ1-2	TGCGCCAGCAGGGAATACATACAGGGGGGTCCTTACTATGGCTACACCTTC	CASREYIQGGPYYGYTF
TRBV10-3	.	.	TRBJ2-5	TGTGCCATCAGTGAAGTCGGTGCCGAGACCCAGTACTTC	CAISEVGAETQYF
TRBV9	.	.	TRBJ2-3	TGTGCCAGCAGCGGGAGGGTAAGAAGCACAGATACGCAGTATTTT	CASSGRVRSTDTQYF
TRBV6-4	.	TRBD1	TRBJ2-1	TGTGCCAGCAGCCTCGACAGGGGCGATGAGCAGTTCTTC	CASSLDRGDEQFF
TRBV28	.	TRBD1	TRBJ1-1	TGTGCCAGCAGTCCACTCCCCGGGACAGGGCGGACTGAAGCTTTCTTT	CASSPLPGTGRTEAFF
TRBV19	.	TRBD2	TRBJ2-1	TGTGCCAGTAGTGAGAGGGGGGGACTAGCTCGGGATGAGCAGTTCTTC	CASSERGGLARDEQFF
TRBV29-1	.	.	TRBJ2-6	TGCAGCGTTGGGGCCCCTGGGGCCAACGTCCTGACTTTC	CSVGAPGANVLTF
TRBV9	.	.	TRBJ2-2	TGTGCCAGCAGCGTACAGGGCTCTGTGAGCGGGGAGCTGTTTTTT	CASSVQGSVSGELFF
TRBV28	.	TRBD1	TRBJ2-7	TGTGCCAGCAGTACCTGGACAGGGGGCTCCTACGAGCAGTACTTC	CASSTWTGGSYEQYF